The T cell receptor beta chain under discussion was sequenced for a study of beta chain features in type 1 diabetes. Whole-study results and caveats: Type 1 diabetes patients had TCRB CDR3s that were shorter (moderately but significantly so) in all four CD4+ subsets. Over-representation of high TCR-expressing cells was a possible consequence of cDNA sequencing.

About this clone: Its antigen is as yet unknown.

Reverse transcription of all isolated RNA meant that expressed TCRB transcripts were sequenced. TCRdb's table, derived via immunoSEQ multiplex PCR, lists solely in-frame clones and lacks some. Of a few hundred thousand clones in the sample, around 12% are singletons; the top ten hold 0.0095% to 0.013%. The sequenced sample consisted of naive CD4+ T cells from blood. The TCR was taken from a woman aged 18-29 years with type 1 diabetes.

The CDR3 here is CASSLVVGVMNTEAFF. Here the CDR3 DNA reads TGTGCCAGCAGCTTAGTGGTCGGGGTGATGAACACTGAAGCTTTCTTT. The chain couples TRBV7-2 to TRBJ1-1, with no clear D. The germline gives CDR1 SGHTA, CDR2 FQGNSA. V shed 1 base and J shed 0 bases, with 12 bases lying between them. This CDR3 contains 16 residues.